This T cell receptor (beta chain) comes out of a study of shared clonotypes between healthy human individuals. For the study at large: Each donor had three CD4 naive, three CD4 memory, two CD8 naive and one CD8 memory plate.

This clone was seen only a few times. The target antigen is unknown. Whole-study results and caveats: Generation probabilities were higher for clonotypes shared across all four sorted-subset donors than for unshared ones. For sorted subsets, rarefaction showed incomplete sequencing despite large depth.

Clones were sequenced by immunoSEQ multiplex PCR, and TCRdb holds only the in-frame ones, with some missing. The table shows about 1 million clones, with 70% to 80% occurring only once. Deletions cut 2 bases from V and 5 bases from J, with 12 bases between. The length of the CDR3 is 14 residues. The germline V gene has CDR1 MDHEN and CDR2 SYDVKM. This sequence was found in a man younger than 35 in good health. Sequences were obtained from memory CD4+ T cells sorted from blood. The subset here: CD45RA-negative fraction. The V and J genes are TRBV28 and TRBJ2-5; D is possibly TRBD1 (5 bases). This chain's CDR3 is CASSLPAGWETQYF. The CDR3 region has the DNA TGTGCCAGCAGTTTACCGGCAGGGTGGGAGACCCAGTACTTC. Supplemented by reference TRBV28 and TRBJ2-5, the full variable domain reads DVKVTQSSRYLVKRTGEKVFLECVQDMDHENMFWYRQDPGLGLRLIYFSYDVKMKEKGDIPEGYSVSREKKERFSLILESASTNQTSMYLCASSLPAGWETQYFGPGTRLLVL.